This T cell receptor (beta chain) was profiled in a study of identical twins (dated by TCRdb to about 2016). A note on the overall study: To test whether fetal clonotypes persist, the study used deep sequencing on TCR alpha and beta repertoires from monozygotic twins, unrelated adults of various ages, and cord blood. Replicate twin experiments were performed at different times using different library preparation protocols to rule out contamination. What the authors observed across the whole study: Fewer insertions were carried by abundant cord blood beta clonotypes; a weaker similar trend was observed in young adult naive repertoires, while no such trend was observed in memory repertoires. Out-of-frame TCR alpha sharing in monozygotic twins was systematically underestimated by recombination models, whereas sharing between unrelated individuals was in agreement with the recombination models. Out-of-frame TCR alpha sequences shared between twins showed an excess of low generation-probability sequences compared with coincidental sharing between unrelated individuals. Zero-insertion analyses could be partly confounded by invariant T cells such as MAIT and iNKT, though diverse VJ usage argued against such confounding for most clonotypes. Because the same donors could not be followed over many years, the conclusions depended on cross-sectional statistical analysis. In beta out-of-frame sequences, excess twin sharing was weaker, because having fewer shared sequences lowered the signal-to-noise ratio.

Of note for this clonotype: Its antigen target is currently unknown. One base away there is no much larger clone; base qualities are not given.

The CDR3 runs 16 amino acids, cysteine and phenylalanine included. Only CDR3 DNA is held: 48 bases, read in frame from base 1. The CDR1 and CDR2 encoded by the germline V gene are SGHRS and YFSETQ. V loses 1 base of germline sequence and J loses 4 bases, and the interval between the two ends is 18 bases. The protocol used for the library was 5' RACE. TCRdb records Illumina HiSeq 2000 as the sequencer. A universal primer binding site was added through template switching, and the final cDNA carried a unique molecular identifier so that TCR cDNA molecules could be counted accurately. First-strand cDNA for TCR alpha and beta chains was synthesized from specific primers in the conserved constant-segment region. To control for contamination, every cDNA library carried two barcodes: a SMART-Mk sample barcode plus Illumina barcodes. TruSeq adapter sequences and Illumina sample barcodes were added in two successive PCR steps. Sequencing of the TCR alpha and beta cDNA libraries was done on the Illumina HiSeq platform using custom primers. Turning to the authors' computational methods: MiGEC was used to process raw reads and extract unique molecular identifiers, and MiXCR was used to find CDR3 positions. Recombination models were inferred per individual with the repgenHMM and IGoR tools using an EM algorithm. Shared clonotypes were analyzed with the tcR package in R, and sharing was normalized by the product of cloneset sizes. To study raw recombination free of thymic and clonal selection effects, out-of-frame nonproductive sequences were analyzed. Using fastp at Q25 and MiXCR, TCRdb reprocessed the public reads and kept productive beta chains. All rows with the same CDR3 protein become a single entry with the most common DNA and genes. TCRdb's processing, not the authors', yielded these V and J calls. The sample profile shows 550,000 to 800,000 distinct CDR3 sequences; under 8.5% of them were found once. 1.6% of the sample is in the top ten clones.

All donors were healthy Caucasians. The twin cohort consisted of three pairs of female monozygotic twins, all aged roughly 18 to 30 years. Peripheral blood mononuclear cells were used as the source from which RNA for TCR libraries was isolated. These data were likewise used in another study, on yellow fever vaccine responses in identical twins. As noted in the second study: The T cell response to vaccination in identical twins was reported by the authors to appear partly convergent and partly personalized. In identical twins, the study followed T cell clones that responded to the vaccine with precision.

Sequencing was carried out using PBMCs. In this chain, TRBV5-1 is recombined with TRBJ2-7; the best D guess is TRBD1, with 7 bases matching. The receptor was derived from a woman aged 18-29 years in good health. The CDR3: CASSLYGQGGLYEQYF. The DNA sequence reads TGCGCCAGCAGCTTGTATGGCCAGGGGGGTTTATACGAGCAGTACTTC.